The source of this T cell receptor (beta chain) is a study of Ad26.COV2.S vaccination and SARS-CoV-2 variants. Study-wide points: The TCR-based breadth and depth measures might underestimate overall T cell responses.

As to treatment: some 20 received Ad26.COV2.S at low or high dose, single or two shots; about five received placebo; per-sample allocation not given. All samples were drawn on day 63, counting from the first vaccine or placebo injection. Expressing Wuhan-strain SARS-CoV-2 spike, an Ad26 vector served as the vaccine. The method was immunoSEQ multiplex PCR; TCRdb's version includes in-frame clones alone and lacks a portion of them. The repertoire holds about 480,000 clones, with roughly nine tenths as singletons. With regard to this clone: What it binds is not known. Other DNA sequences in the same sample also yield this CDR3.

This CDR3 is built from 12 residues. Trimming took off 4 bases at V and 2 bases at J, with 9 bases between the two ends. The V gene's germline CDR1 is GTSNPN and CDR2 SVGIG (reference sequence). The sequence came from a person aged 18-60 years who received the Ad26.COV2.S COVID-19 vaccine or a placebo. This chain uses TRBV30 with TRBJ2-7; no firm D call. The sequenced sample was peripheral blood, obtained in a trial of Ad26.COV2.S vaccine versus placebo. CDR3 protein: CAWTDGTYEQYF. DNA of the CDR3: TGTGCCTGGACCGACGGTACCTACGAGCAGTACTTC.